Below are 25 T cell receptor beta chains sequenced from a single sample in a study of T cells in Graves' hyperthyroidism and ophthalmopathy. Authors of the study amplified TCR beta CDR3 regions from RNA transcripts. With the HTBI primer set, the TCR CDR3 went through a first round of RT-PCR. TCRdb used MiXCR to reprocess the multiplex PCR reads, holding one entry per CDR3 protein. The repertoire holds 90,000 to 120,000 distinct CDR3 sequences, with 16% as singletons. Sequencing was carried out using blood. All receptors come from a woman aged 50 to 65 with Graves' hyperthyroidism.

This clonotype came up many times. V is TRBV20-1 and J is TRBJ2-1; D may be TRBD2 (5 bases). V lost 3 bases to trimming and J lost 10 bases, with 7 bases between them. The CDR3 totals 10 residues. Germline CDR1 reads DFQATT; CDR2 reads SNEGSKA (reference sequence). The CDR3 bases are TGCAGTGCTAGTTGGAGGGAGCAGTTCTTC. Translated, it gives CSASWREQFF.

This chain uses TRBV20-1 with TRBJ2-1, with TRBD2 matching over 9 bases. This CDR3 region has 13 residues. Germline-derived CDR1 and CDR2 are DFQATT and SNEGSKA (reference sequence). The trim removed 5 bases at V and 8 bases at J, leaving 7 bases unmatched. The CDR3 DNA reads TGCAGTGCTGGTAGCGGGAGAGTCGATGAGCAGTTCTTC. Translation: CSAGSGRVDEQFF.

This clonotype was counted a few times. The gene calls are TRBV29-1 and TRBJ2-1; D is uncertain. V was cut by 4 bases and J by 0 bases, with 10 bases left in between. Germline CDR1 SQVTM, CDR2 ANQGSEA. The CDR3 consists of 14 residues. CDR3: CSVVNSHSYNEQFF. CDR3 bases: TGCAGCGTTGTTAACAGCCACTCCTACAATGAGCAGTTCTTC.

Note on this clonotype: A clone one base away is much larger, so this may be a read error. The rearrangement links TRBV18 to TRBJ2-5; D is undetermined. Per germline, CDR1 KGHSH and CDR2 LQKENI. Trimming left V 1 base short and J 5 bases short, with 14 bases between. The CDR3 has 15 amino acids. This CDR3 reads CASSPRKLLSETQYF. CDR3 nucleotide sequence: TGTGCCAGCTCACCACGGAAACTGCTGTCTGAGACCCAGTACTTC.

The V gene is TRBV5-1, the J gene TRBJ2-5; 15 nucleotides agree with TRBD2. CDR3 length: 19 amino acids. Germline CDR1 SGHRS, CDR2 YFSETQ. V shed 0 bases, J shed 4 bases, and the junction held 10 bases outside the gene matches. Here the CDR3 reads CASSLGGLAGGLVTETQYF. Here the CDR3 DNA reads TGCGCCAGCAGCTTGGGCGGACTAGCGGGAGGGCTGGTGACAGAGACCCAGTACTTC.

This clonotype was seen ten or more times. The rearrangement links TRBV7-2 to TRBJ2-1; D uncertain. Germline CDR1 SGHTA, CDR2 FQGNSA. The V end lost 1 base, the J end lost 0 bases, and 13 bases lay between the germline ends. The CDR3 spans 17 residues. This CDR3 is CASSLESLAPSYNEQFF. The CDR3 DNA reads TGTGCCAGCAGCTTAGAGTCGTTGGCACCCTCCTACAATGAGCAGTTCTTC.

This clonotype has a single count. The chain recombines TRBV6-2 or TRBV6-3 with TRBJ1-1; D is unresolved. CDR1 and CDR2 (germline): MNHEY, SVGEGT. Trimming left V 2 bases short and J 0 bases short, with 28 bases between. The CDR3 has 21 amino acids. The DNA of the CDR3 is TGTGCCAGCAGTTACCCCAGTCCACCATTTTCTACACCGACAATGAACACTGAAGCTTTCTTT. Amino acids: CASSYPSPPFSTPTMNTEAFF.

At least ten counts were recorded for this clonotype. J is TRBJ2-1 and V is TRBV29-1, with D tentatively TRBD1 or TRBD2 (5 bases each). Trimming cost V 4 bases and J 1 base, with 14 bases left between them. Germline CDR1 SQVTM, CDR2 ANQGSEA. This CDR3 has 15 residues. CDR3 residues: CSVVGARKSYNEQFF. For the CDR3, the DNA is TGCAGCGTTGTCGGGGCGCGGAAATCCTACAATGAGCAGTTCTTC.

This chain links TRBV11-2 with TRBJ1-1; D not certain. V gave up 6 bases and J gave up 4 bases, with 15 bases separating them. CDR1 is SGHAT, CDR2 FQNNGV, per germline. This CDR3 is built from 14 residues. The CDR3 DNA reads TGTGCCAGCAGGATAGGTTATGGTAGCACTGAAGCTTTCTTT. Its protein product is CASRIGYGSTEAFF.

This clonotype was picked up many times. The CDR3 sequence is CASSQDTRYEQYF. The DNA of the CDR3 is TGTGCCAGCAGCCAAGATACCCGCTACGAGCAGTACTTC. The gene calls are TRBV3-1 and TRBJ2-7; D uncertain. V was cut by 0 bases and J by 3 bases, with 6 bases left in between. Germline V CDR1 and CDR2: LGHDT, YNNKEL (reference sequence). The CDR3 spans 13 residues.

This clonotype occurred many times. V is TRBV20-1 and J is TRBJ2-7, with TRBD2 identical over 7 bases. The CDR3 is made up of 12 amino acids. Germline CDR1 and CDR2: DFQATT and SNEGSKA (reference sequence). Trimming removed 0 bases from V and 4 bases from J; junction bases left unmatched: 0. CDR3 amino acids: CSAREREYEQYV. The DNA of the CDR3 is TGCAGTGCTAGAGAGCGGGAGTACGAGCAGTACGTC.

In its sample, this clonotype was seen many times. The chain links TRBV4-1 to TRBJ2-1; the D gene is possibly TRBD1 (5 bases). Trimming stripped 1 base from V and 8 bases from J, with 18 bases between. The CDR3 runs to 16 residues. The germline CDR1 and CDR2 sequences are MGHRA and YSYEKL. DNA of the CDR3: TGCGCCAGCAGCCAAGGGTCGTATCCAGGGTGGGATGAGCAGTTCTTC. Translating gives CASSQGSYPGWDEQFF.

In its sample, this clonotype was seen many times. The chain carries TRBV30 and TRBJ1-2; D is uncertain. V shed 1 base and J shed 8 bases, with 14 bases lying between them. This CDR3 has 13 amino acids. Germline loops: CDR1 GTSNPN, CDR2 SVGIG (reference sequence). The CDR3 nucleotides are TGTGCCTGGAGTGGTGTGATTCGACGCGGCTACACCTTC. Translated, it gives CAWSGVIRRGYTF.

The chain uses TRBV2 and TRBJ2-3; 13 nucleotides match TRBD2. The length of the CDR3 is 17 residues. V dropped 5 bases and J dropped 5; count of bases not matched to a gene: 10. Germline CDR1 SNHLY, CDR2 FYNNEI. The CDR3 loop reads CASSTPGLAGSIDTQYF. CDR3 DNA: TGTGCCAGCAGTACCCCGGGACTAGCGGGATCCATAGATACGCAGTATTTT.

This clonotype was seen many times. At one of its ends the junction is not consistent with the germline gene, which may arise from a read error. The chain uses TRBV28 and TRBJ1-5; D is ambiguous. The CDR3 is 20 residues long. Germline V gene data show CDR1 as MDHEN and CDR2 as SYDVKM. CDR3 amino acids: CASILSLGTASDYSNQPQHF. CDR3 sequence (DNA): TGTGCCAGCATTTTATCTTTGGGCACAGCCTCAGACTATAGCAATCAGCCCCAGCATTTT.

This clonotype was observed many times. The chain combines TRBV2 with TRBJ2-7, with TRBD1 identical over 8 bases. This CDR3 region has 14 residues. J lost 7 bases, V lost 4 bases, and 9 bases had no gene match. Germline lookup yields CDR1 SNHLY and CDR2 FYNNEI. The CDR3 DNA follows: TGTGCCAGCAGTGGGACAGGGTTAATCGGGGAGCAGTACTTC. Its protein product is CASSGTGLIGEQYF.

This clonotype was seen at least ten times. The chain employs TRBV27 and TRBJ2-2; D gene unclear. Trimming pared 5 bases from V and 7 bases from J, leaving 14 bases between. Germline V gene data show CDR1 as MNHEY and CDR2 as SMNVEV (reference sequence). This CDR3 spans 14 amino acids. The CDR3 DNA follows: TGTGCCAGCAGTACGGGCTTAATCTACGGGGAGCTGTTTTTT. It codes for CASSTGLIYGELFF.

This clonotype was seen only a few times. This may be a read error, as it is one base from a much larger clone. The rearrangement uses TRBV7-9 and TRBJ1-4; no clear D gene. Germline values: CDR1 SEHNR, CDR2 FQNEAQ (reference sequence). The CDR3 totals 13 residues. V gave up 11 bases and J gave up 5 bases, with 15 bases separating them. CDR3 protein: CAGKYGPNEKLFF. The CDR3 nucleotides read TGTGCCGGCAAATACGGGCCAAATGAAAAACTGTTTTTT.

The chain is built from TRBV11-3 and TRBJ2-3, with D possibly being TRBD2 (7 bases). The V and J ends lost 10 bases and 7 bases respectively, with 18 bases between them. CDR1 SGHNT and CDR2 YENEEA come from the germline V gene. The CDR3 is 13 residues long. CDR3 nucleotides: TGTGCCACCCAATACGGGGGGCAATATACGCAGTATTTT. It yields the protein CATQYGGQYTQYF.

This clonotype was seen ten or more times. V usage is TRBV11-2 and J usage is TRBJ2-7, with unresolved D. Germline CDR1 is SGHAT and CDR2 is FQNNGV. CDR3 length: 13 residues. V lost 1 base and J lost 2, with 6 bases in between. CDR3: CASSLGGPYEQYV. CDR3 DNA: TGTGCCAGCAGCTTAGGAGGTCCCTACGAGCAGTACGTC.

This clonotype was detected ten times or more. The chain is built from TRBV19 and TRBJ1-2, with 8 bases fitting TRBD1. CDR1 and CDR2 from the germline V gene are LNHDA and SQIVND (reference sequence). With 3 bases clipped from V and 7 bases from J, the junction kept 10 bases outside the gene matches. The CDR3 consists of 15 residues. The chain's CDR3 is CASSIGSRGLIGYTF. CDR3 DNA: TGTGCCAGTAGTATCGGAAGCAGGGGGCTGATTGGCTACACCTTC.

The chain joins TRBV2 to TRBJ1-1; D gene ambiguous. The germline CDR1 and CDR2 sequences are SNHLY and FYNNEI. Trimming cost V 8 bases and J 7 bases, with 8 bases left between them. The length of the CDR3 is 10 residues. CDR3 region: CASGSIEAFF. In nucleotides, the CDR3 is TGTGCCAGCGGTAGCATTGAAGCTTTCTTT.

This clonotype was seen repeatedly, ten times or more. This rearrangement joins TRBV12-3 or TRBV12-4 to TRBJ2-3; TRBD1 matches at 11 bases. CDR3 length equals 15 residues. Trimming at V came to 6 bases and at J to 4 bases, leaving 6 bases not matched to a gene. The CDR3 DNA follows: TGTGCCAGCAGACCCGGGACAGGGGGTTCAGATACGCAGTATTTT. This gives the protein CASRPGTGGSDTQYF.

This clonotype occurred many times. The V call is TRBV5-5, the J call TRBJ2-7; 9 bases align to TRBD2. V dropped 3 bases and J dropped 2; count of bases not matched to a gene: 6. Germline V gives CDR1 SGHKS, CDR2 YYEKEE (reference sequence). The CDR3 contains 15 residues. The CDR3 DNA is TGTGCCAGCAGCTCTAGCGGGACAATCGCCTACGAGCAGTACTTC. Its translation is CASSSSGTIAYEQYF.

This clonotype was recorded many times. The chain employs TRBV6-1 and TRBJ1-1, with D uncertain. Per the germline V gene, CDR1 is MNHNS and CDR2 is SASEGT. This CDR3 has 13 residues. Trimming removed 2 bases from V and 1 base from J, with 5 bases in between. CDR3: CASSETSNTEAFF. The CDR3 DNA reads TGTGCCAGCAGTGAAACATCGAACACTGAAGCTTTCTTT.